Listed here is a single T cell receptor (beta chain). Its antigen is not known. The CDR3 loop spans 15 amino acids. V was cut by 4 bases and J by 6 bases, with 16 bases left in between. Germline CDR1 and CDR2: SGDLS and YYNGEE. Measured with immunoSEQ multiplex PCR; TCRdb has only the in-frame clones, and not every one. This sample yields about 690,000 clones, of which 90% are seen a single time; more than 30% belongs to the top ten. This sample is drawn from a study of shared clonotypes between healthy human individuals. General study results and limits: The study found about 5% of naive CD4 clonotypes shared across a few donors. Tissue TCR repertoires likely differ from these blood-only repertoires.

Sample: memory CD8+ T cells from PBMCs. The subset is: CD45RO+ cells pooled with CCR7-negative TemRA cells. The chain joins TRBV9 to TRBJ2-2; a weak D match, TRBD2 (5 bases). This sequence originates from a man younger than 30 in good health. Some clones in this sample may be carry-over from other donors' samples. CDR3 DNA: TGTGCCAGCAGCCCGCGGGCCCTCCTTGCCGGGGAGCTGTTTTTT. Translated, it gives CASSPRALLAGELFF.